Presented here are 17 T cell receptor beta chains from one specimen sequenced in a study of radiation and T cells in renal cell carcinoma. The assay was immunoSEQ multiplex PCR, and TCRdb's table has in-frame clones only and misses some. This sample carries some 78,000 clones, 89% of them seen once, and the ten largest clones take about 5.8%. Time point of the sample: blood 4 weeks post-SBRT, at nephrectomy. Specified treatment: 15 Gy SBRT to primary tumor, nephrectomy 4 weeks later. Material: blood, obtained from a patient whose treatment included radiotherapy and nephrectomy. All receptors derive from a woman in her 70s with renal cell carcinoma.

This chain connects TRBV5-1 to TRBJ1-1; D gene ambiguous. Germline-derived CDR1 and CDR2 are SGHRS and YFSETQ. Trimming took off 0 bases at V and 0 bases at J, with 12 bases between the two ends. The CDR3 loop spans 16 amino acids. CDR3 protein: CASSLAGGVVNTEAFF. The DNA of the CDR3 is TGCGCCAGCAGCTTGGCGGGCGGGGTCGTGAACACTGAAGCTTTCTTT.

This chain links TRBV11-2 with TRBJ2-2; D is unclear. This CDR3 has 16 residues. Per the germline V gene, CDR1 is SGHAT and CDR2 is FQNNGV. Trimming left V 1 base short and J 0 bases short, with 9 bases between. DNA of the CDR3: TGTGCCAGCAGCTTAGCCTCGAGGACGAACACCGGGGAGCTGTTTTTT. It translates to CASSLASRTNTGELFF.

The rearrangement uses TRBV30 and TRBJ2-2; D gene ambiguous. This CDR3 is built from 15 residues. Germline V gene lookup returns CDR1 GTSNPN and CDR2 SVGIG (reference sequence). The V and J ends lost 0 bases and 1 base respectively, with 9 bases between them. The CDR3 loop reads CAWSVLVGNTGELFF. The CDR3 coding sequence is TGTGCCTGGAGTGTCTTAGTGGGGAACACCGGGGAGCTGTTTTTT.

The chain combines TRBV15 with TRBJ2-3, with D possibly being TRBD2 (5 bases). CDR3 length: 13 residues. V shed 3 bases and J shed 4 bases, with 8 bases lying between them. Germline V gives CDR1 LNHNV, CDR2 YYDKDF (reference sequence). CDR3 sequence: CATSSRRADTQYF. In DNA, the CDR3 is TGTGCCACCAGCAGCCGGCGGGCAGATACGCAGTATTTT.

This chain uses TRBV19 with TRBJ2-1; 8 bases are shared with TRBD1. Trimming took 5 bases from V and 7 from J; bases not matched to a gene: 4. This CDR3 spans 13 amino acids. Germline V lookup: CDR1 LNHDA, CDR2 SQIVND (reference sequence). The CDR3 DNA follows: TGTGCCAGTAGTCTTTGGACAGGGAATGAGCAGTTCTTC. Its protein product is CASSLWTGNEQFF.

The rearrangement links TRBV5-1 to TRBJ2-7, with D unclear. V was shortened by 4 bases and J by 2 bases, with 7 bases between the two germline ends. Germline V gene lookup returns CDR1 SGHRS and CDR2 YFSETQ. CDR3 size: 12 residues. CDR3 sequence: CASSLDTYEQYF. CDR3 DNA sequence: TGCGCCAGCAGCCTCGACACCTACGAGCAGTACTTC.

This chain links TRBV27 with TRBJ1-1; D is unclear. The CDR3 consists of 13 residues. V shed 0 bases and J shed 4 bases, with 6 bases lying between them. From germline, CDR1 is MNHEY and CDR2 SMNVEV (reference sequence). CDR3 protein: CASSLSKGTEAFF. The CDR3, as DNA: TGTGCCAGCAGTTTATCGAAAGGCACTGAAGCTTTCTTT.

The rearrangement uses TRBV5-1 and TRBJ2-1, with D possibly being TRBD1 (6 bases). CDR1 and CDR2 (germline): SGHRS, YFSETQ. V lost 0 bases and J 0 bases, leaving 22 bases between the germline ends. CDR3 length: 20 amino acids. Here the CDR3 DNA reads TGCGCCAGCAGCTTGGATATAGCGCAGGGGCCCAAAAGCTCCTACAATGAGCAGTTCTTC. It encodes CASSLDIAQGPKSSYNEQFF.

This clone has only a few counts. The chain combines TRBV7-2 with TRBJ1-5; 7 bases agree with TRBD1. V gave up 0 bases and J gave up 0 bases; unmatched junction bases: 14. CDR1 is SGHTA and CDR2 is FQGNSA in the germline V gene. The length of the CDR3 is 20 residues. For the CDR3, the DNA is TGTGCCAGCAGCTTAGCCGGCCGGGACAGAAAACCGGATAGCAATCAGCCCCAGCATTTT. Translating gives CASSLAGRDRKPDSNQPQHF.

About this clone itself: Germline and junction disagree at one end, which may indicate a read error. The chain combines TRBV7-7 with TRBJ2-5; 7 bases map to TRBD2. CDR1 is SSHAT and CDR2 is FNYEAQ in the germline V gene (reference sequence). The CDR3 runs 13 residues. This chain's CDR3 is CASSPGLKETQYF. CDR3 coding DNA: TGTGCTAGCAGCCCGGGACTAAAAGAGACCCAGTACTTC. The variable domain in full, with the rest retrieved from reference TRBV7-7 and TRBJ2-5, is GAGVSQSPRYKVTKRGQDVTLRCDPISSHATLYWYQQALGQGPEFLTYFNYEAQPDKSGLPSDRFSAERPEGSISTLTIQRTEQRDSAMYRCASSPGLKETQYFGPGTRLLVL.

The rearrangement joins TRBV10-3 to TRBJ1-1, with 11 bases identical to TRBD1. J was trimmed by 4 bases and V by 9 bases; bases with no gene match: 10. Germline values: CDR1 ENHRY, CDR2 SYGVKD. The CDR3 spans 15 residues. DNA for the CDR3: TGTGCCATAGGGGGGACAGGGGGTTTAGTCACTGAAGCTTTCTTT. Protein sequence: CAIGGTGGLVTEAFF.

This clone was detected a few times. This sequence joins TRBV9 and TRBJ1-1, with 7 bases that match TRBD1. The CDR3 contains 13 residues. Trimming at V came to 4 bases and at J to 6 bases, leaving 6 bases not matched to a gene. The germline V gene has CDR1 SGDLS and CDR2 YYNGEE. The DNA for the CDR3 is TGTGCCAGCAGCCCCGGGACAGCCCCTGAAGCTTTCTTT. Translation gives CASSPGTAPEAFF.

This chain links TRBV5-6 with TRBJ1-5; no definite D call. Germline CDR1 reads SGHDT; CDR2 reads YYEEEE. The CDR3 runs to 14 residues. The V end was cut by 0 bases, the J end by 5 bases, with 9 bases between. The CDR3 nucleotides are TGTGCCAGCAGCTTGGCGGGCGGCCATCAGCCCCAGCATTTT. Protein product: CASSLAGGHQPQHF. The full variable domain, completed using reference TRBV5-6 and TRBJ1-5, is DAGVTQSPTHLIKTRGQQVTLRCSPKSGHDTVSWYQQALGQGPQFIFQYYEEEERQRGNFPDRFSGHQFPNYSSELNVNALLLGDSALYLCASSLAGGHQPQHFGDGTRLSIL.

The chain combines TRBV6-6 with TRBJ1-3; D not resolved. V lost 0 bases and J lost 8, with 8 bases in between. The CDR3 length is 13 residues. CDR1 is MNHNY, CDR2 SVGAGI, per germline (reference sequence). CDR3 nucleotides: TGTGCCAGCAGTTACTCGGAAGGTTACACCATATATTTT. Its translation is CASSYSEGYTIYF.

This clone has more than one count but fewer than ten. Here the CDR3 reads CASSVDHGTEAFF. CDR3 coding DNA: TGTGCCAGCAGCGTAGATCACGGGACGGAAGCTTTCTTT. This sequence joins TRBV9 and TRBJ1-1, with a weak D call TRBD1 (5 bases). This CDR3 contains 13 residues. Germline V gene lookup returns CDR1 SGDLS and CDR2 YYNGEE. Between the trimmed V and J ends, which lost 0 bases and 8 bases, there was a span of 11 bases.

This chain joins TRBV18 and TRBJ1-4; 7 bases are shared with TRBD1. The CDR3 extends over 16 amino acids. V lost 5 bases, J lost 4 bases, and 10 bases stayed unmatched. Germline-derived CDR1 and CDR2 are KGHSH and LQKENI. CDR3 in amino acids: CASSIPRTGRNEKLFF. As DNA, the CDR3 is TGTGCCAGCTCAATACCTAGGACAGGCCGTAATGAAAAACTGTTTTTT.

The chain couples TRBV6-4 to TRBJ2-1; 8 nucleotides match TRBD2. Germline CDR1 MRHNA, CDR2 SNTAGT. J was trimmed by 2 bases and V by 6 bases; bases with no gene match: 6. The CDR3 is 15 amino acids. The CDR3 coding sequence is TGTGCCAGCAGCCACAGCGGGGGTCCCTACAATGAGCAGTTCTTC. As protein: CASSHSGGPYNEQFF.